These 13 T cell receptor beta chains were all obtained from the same sample, sequenced in a study of Ad26.COV2.S vaccination and SARS-CoV-2 variants. Only in-frame clones appear in the TCRdb table, and some are missing; sequencing was by immunoSEQ multiplex PCR. The data hold about 320,000 clones, with about 82% observed a single time. Treatment of the sample: some 20 received Ad26.COV2.S at low or high dose, single or two shots; a few received placebo; per-sample allocation not given. Collection of the samples took place on day 63 after the first injection of vaccine or placebo. Here the sequenced sample was peripheral blood, taken in a trial of Ad26.COV2.S vaccine versus placebo. Receptors originate from a person between 18 and 60 years old who received the Ad26.COV2.S COVID-19 vaccine or a placebo.

This clone was detected once. The V gene is TRBV20-1, the J gene TRBJ2-5; 7 nucleotides agree with TRBD2. Per germline, CDR1 DFQATT and CDR2 SNEGSKA (reference sequence). This CDR3 is built from 16 residues. Trimming cost V 3 bases and J 1 base; bases outside gene matches: 11. CDR3 DNA: TGCAGTGCTAGTCACCAGACTAGCTCACCCCAAGAGACCCAGTACTTC. Protein product: CSASHQTSSPQETQYF.

This chain links TRBV2 with TRBJ1-5; D gene uncertain. The CDR3 sequence is 13 residues long. V was pared by 4 bases and J by 6 bases, with 10 bases between. Germline values: CDR1 SNHLY, CDR2 FYNNEI. The CDR3 spells CASSVADFQPQHF. CDR3 sequence (DNA): TGTGCCAGCAGTGTGGCGGATTTTCAGCCCCAGCATTTT.

The rearrangement joins TRBV29-1 to TRBJ2-5; 8 bases are shared with TRBD1. Germline V lookup: CDR1 SQVTM, CDR2 ANQGSEA. V lost 4 bases and J lost 4; bases outside the gene matches: 8. The CDR3 totals 14 residues. CDR3 sequence reads: CSVAGSTGGETQYF. The CDR3 DNA follows: TGCAGCGTTGCGGGGTCAACAGGGGGAGAGACCCAGTACTTC.

J is TRBJ2-1 and V is TRBV5-6; TRBD1 agrees at 9 bases. The CDR3 totals 15 residues. After removal of 3 bases from V and 8 bases from J, the junction contained 9 bases not matched to a gene. Germline V gene data show CDR1 as SGHDT and CDR2 as YYEEEE. The CDR3 DNA sequence: TGTGCCAGCAGCTCGGGACAGGGCAAATGGCATGAGCAGTTCTTC. The encoded protein is CASSSGQGKWHEQFF.

This clone has a handful of counts. Here the CDR3 reads CSVAQGVNQPQHF. The CDR3, as DNA: TGCAGCGTTGCCCAGGGGGTCAATCAGCCCCAGCATTTT. J is TRBJ1-5 and V is TRBV29-1, with 7 nucleotides matching TRBD1. The CDR3 loop spans 13 amino acids. CDR1 is SQVTM and CDR2 is ANQGSEA in the germline V gene. J was trimmed by 3 bases and V by 4 bases; bases with no gene match: 3.

V usage is TRBV7-9 and J usage is TRBJ1-1; D gene uncertain. The germline V gene encodes CDR1 SEHNR and CDR2 FQNEAQ (reference sequence). Trimming shortened V by 4 bases and J by 4 bases, and 10 bases separated the two germline ends. There are 13 residues in the CDR3. CDR3 in DNA: TGTGCCAGCAGCTCGGGTTCGGGCACTGAAGCTTTCTTT. As protein: CASSSGSGTEAFF. Full variable domain (missing parts from reference TRBV7-9 and TRBJ1-1): DTGVSQNPRHKITKRGQNVTFRCDPISEHNRLYWYRQTLGQGPEFLTYFQNEAQLEKSRLLSDRFSAERPKGSFSTLEIQRTEQGDSAMYLCASSSGSGTEAFFGQGTRLTVV.

CDR3 sequence (DNA): TGTGCCAGCAGTTACTCGTCGGGAACAGATACGCAGTATTTT. This codes for CASSYSSGTDTQYF. The chain uses TRBV6-6 and TRBJ2-3; maybe TRBD2 (5 bases). Germline V gene data show CDR1 as MNHNY and CDR2 as SVGAGI (reference sequence). CDR3 length: 14 amino acids. V lost 0 bases to trimming and J lost 3 bases, with 7 bases between them.

The V call is TRBV4-2, the J call TRBJ2-7, with a weak D call TRBD2 (6 bases). This CDR3 is built from 14 residues. CDR1 LGHNA and CDR2 YNFKEQ come from the germline V gene. Trimming cost V 0 bases and J 4 bases, with 10 bases left between them. The CDR3 bases are TGTGCCAGCAGCCAAGACGGGGGTAGGTACGAGCAGTACTTC. It specifies CASSQDGGRYEQYF.

The chain is built from TRBV14 and TRBJ2-3; D gene uncertain. V lost 0 bases, J lost 3 bases, and 10 bases lay in between. CDR1 is SGHDN and CDR2 is FVKESK in the germline V gene. This CDR3 contains 15 residues. Written as DNA, the CDR3 is TGTGCCAGCAGCCAAGATACGAAAGGGACAGATACGCAGTATTTT. Residues: CASSQDTKGTDTQYF.

The chain uses TRBV5-3 and TRBJ1-2, with D hard to call. TRBV5-3 is assigned to the ORF class and has an uncertain function. V was shortened by 4 bases and J by 2 bases, with 15 bases between the two germline ends. The CDR3 length is 15 residues. Here the CDR3 reads CARSPPRGGNYGYTF. CDR3 nucleotides: TGTGCCAGAAGCCCCCCGCGGGGAGGGAACTATGGCTACACCTTC.

The table lists this clone with a few counts. The chain carries TRBV5-1 and TRBJ2-3; possible D gene TRBD2, 6 bases. The CDR3 runs 13 residues. The V end was cut by 7 bases, the J end by 4 bases, with 13 bases between. Germline V gives CDR1 SGHRS, CDR2 YFSETQ. CDR3 sequence reads: CASSRDIADTQYF. DNA for the CDR3: TGCGCCAGCTCGCGGGATATCGCAGATACGCAGTATTTT. Full variable domain (missing parts from reference TRBV5-1 and TRBJ2-3): KAGVTQTPRYLIKTRGQQVTLSCSPISGHRSVSWYQQTPGQGLQFLFEYFSETQRNKGNFPGRFSGRQFSNSRSEMNVSTLELGDSALYLCASSRDIADTQYFGPGTRLTVL.

In its sample, this clone was seen a few times. V usage is TRBV30 and J usage is TRBJ1-6; no clear D. From germline, CDR1 is GTSNPN and CDR2 SVGIG (reference sequence). This CDR3 comprises 14 residues. The CDR3 protein is CGLGASSYNSPLHF. In DNA, the CDR3 is TGTGGATTGGGCGCAAGCTCCTATAATTCACCCCTCCACTTT.

V gene TRBV29-1 combines with J gene TRBJ2-2; 7 bases map to TRBD1. Germline V lookup: CDR1 SQVTM, CDR2 ANQGSEA. V was clipped by 8 bases and J by 3 bases; unmatched bases: 6. This CDR3 is 13 amino acids long. CDR3 coding DNA: TGCAGCTCTGTACAGGGGCACACCGGGGAGCTGTTTTTT. Translating it yields CSSVQGHTGELFF.